Each of the 26 T cell receptor beta chains below was sequenced from the same sample in a study of blood T cell repertoires in COVID-19. Assay: immunoSEQ multiplex PCR; the TCRdb copy retains only in-frame clones and omits some. Here the sample spans about 60,000 clones, around 90% being singletons. Sequencing was done on a sample of peripheral blood. The receptor set was obtained from a man aged 45-60 years with active COVID-19.

This chain uses TRBV21-1 with TRBJ2-7; TRBD2, the D gene given by the table, was not confirmed from the DNA. TRBV21-1 is shown as a pseudogene. This CDR3 has 15 residues. The CDR3: CASSSPGEDLYEQYF. The CDR3 region has the DNA TGTGCCAGCAGCAGTCCCGGGGAGGATCTCTACGAGCAGTACTTC.

This clone has just a few counts. The J gene is TRBJ1-2, the V gene TRBV7-2, with D perhaps TRBD1 (6 bases). This CDR3 comprises 14 residues. The germline V gene encodes CDR1 SGHTA and CDR2 FQGNSA. Trimming stripped 4 bases from V and 5 bases from J, with 14 bases between. CDR3 bases: TGTGCCAGCAGCTCCTTACGGGGGGCGTATGGCTACACCTTC. It yields the protein CASSSLRGAYGYTF.

V is TRBV27 and J is TRBJ1-3; unclear D gene. V was shortened by 6 bases and J by 1 base, with 13 bases between the two germline ends. The CDR3 sequence is 15 residues long. CDR1 is MNHEY and CDR2 is SMNVEV in the germline V gene (reference sequence). In DNA, the CDR3 is TGTGCCAGCAGCAGAGGACTAAGTTCTGGAAACACCATATATTTT. It is translated as CASSRGLSSGNTIYF.

This clone has a handful of counts. The rearrangement uses TRBV4-1 and TRBJ1-3; 7 bases agree with TRBD1. Germline CDR1 and CDR2: MGHRA and YSYEKL. The CDR3 loop spans 17 amino acids. J gave up 0 bases and V 3 bases, and 8 bases lay outside the gene matches. CDR3 residues: CASSHTPGTASGNTIYF. In nucleotides, the CDR3 is TGCGCCAGCAGCCACACCCCCGGGACAGCCTCTGGAAACACCATATATTTT.

The rearrangement links TRBV18 to TRBJ2-1; 12 bases are a match to TRBD1. CDR3 length: 16 amino acids. Trimming cost V 6 bases and J 6 bases; bases outside gene matches: 9. Germline values: CDR1 KGHSH, CDR2 LQKENI. The CDR3 protein is CASSRGQGAFGNEQFF. In DNA, the CDR3 is TGTGCCAGCTCTCGGGGACAGGGGGCTTTTGGCAATGAGCAGTTCTTC.

This clone was observed a handful of times. The chain is built from TRBV11-2 and TRBJ2-3; tentative D call: TRBD2 (6 bases). The CDR3 has 17 amino acids. V was clipped by 1 base and J by 1 base, with 15 bases between them. Germline V gene sequence: CDR1 SGHAT, CDR2 FQNNGV. This CDR3 is CASSLGTWDFRTDTQYF. Written as DNA, the CDR3 is TGTGCCAGCAGCTTAGGTACTTGGGACTTCCGCACAGATACGCAGTATTTT.

The chain links TRBV14 to TRBJ2-2; D is uncertain. V was pared by 0 bases and J by 5 bases, with 19 bases between. Germline assignment: CDR1 SGHDN and CDR2 FVKESK. CDR3 length: 18 residues. The CDR3 sequence is CASSQDRSVARWTGELFF. The CDR3 DNA reads as TGTGCCAGCAGCCAAGACAGGTCGGTGGCCCGATGGACCGGGGAGCTGTTTTTT. Full variable domain (rest looked up from reference TRBV14 and TRBJ2-2): EAGVTQFPSHSVIEKGQTVTLRCDPISGHDNLYWYRRVMGKEIKFLLHFVKESKQDESGMPNNRFLAERTGGTYSTLKVQPAELEDSGVYFCASSQDRSVARWTGELFFGEGSRLTVL.

The rearrangement links TRBV19 to TRBJ1-1; a possible D gene is TRBD1 (6 bases). The V end was cut by 8 bases, the J end by 4 bases, with 11 bases between. The CDR3 loop spans 12 amino acids. Germline V gene sequence: CDR1 LNHDA, CDR2 SQIVND (reference sequence). The CDR3 region is CASSTGFTEAFF. CDR3 in DNA: TGTGCCAGTTCTACAGGGTTCACTGAAGCTTTCTTT.

The chain carries TRBV19 and TRBJ2-4; TRBD1 matches at 7 bases. Losses at the gene ends were 6 bases for V and 0 bases for J; bases not matched to a gene: 11. In germline, CDR1 is LNHDA, CDR2 SQIVND (reference sequence). This CDR3 has 17 residues. The CDR3 reads CASRSRMGQQAKNIQYF. The DNA for the CDR3 is TGTGCCAGTAGATCCAGGATGGGACAGCAAGCCAAAAACATTCAGTACTTC. The complete variable domain, with remaining parts taken from reference TRBV19 and TRBJ2-4, reads DGGITQSPKYLFRKEGQNVTLSCEQNLNHDAMYWYRQDPGQGLRLIYYSQIVNDFQKGDIAEGYSVSREKKESFPLTVTSAQKNPTAFYLCASRSRMGQQAKNIQYFGAGTRLSVL.

The chain is built from TRBV3-1 (or the pseudogene TRBV3-2) and TRBJ2-5, with TRBD2 matching over 10 bases. V lost 2 bases, J lost 5 bases, and 5 bases stayed unmatched. Germline assignment: CDR1 LGHDT and CDR2 YNNKEL (reference sequence). The CDR3 is made up of 15 amino acids. CDR3 coding DNA: TGTGCCAGCAGCCAACCAGCGGGGGGGACGGAGACCCAGTACTTC. Protein product: CASSQPAGGTETQYF.

The table lists this clone with a count of one. The chain carries TRBV5-1 and TRBJ2-2, with 9 bases identical to TRBD2. The CDR3 extends over 17 amino acids. With V trimmed by 4 bases and J by 6 bases, 13 bases remained unmatched. Germline values: CDR1 SGHRS, CDR2 YFSETQ. In DNA form, the CDR3 reads TGCGCCAGCAGCGCCATACTCCGCGGGGGGGCTTCCGGGGAGCTGTTTTTT. It translates to CASSAILRGGASGELFF.

This chain uses TRBV14 with TRBJ1-1, with a weak D call TRBD1 (5 bases). CDR3 length equals 14 residues. From germline, CDR1 is SGHDN and CDR2 FVKESK. The germline V and J ends were trimmed by 0 bases and 6 bases, with 11 bases remaining between them. The CDR3 nucleotides are TGTGCCAGCAGCCAAGAGGTAAAAGGGGCTGAAGCTTTCTTT. Encoded protein: CASSQEVKGAEAFF.

This clone was counted a few times. CDR3 loop: CASSTRQVSYNSPLHF. The DNA of the CDR3 is TGTGCCAGCAGCACCCGACAGGTCTCCTATAATTCACCCCTCCACTTT. The chain joins TRBV3-1 (or the pseudogene TRBV3-2) to TRBJ1-6; a possible D gene is TRBD1 (6 bases). The CDR3 is 16 residues long. CDR1 is LGHDT and CDR2 is YNNKEL in the germline V gene (reference sequence). Between the trimmed V and J ends, which lost 5 bases and 0 bases, there was a span of 11 bases.

The rearrangement uses TRBV30 and TRBJ1-5; a possible D gene is TRBD1 (6 bases). This CDR3 region has 13 residues. The germline gives CDR1 GTSNPN, CDR2 SVGIG (reference sequence). The V gene lost 2 bases and the J gene lost 6 bases, with 11 bases spanning the gap. The CDR3 sequence is CAWSIQGAQPQHF. CDR3 nucleotides: TGTGCCTGGAGTATACAGGGAGCTCAGCCCCAGCATTTT.

The chain has TRBV28 and TRBJ1-2; D perhaps matches TRBD1 (5 bases). Trimming took off 6 bases at V and 5 bases at J, with 16 bases between the two ends. The CDR3 length is 14 residues. The germline V gene encodes CDR1 MDHEN and CDR2 SYDVKM. The CDR3 nucleotides read TGTGCCAGCAGCCCGGGGGAGGGACCATATGGCTACACCTTC. It translates to CASSPGEGPYGYTF.

This chain connects TRBV4-2 to TRBJ1-4, with 12 bases lining up with TRBD1. Germline V gene lookup returns CDR1 LGHNA and CDR2 YNFKEQ. This CDR3 has 16 residues. The ends lost 4 bases at V and 13 bases at J; junction bases unmatched: 13. The CDR3 sequence: CASSPRDRGHLKGLFF. The DNA of the CDR3 is TGTGCCAGCAGCCCACGGGACAGGGGGCATTTGAAAGGACTGTTTTTT.

This chain joins TRBV10-2 and TRBJ1-5, with D possibly being TRBD1 (5 bases). CDR1 and CDR2 from the germline V gene are WSHSY and SAAADI. Deletions cut 3 bases from V and 7 bases from J, with 10 bases between. This CDR3 has 13 amino acids. CDR3 amino acids: CASSDGGAQPQHF. The CDR3 DNA is TGCGCCAGCAGTGACGGCGGGGCGCAGCCCCAGCATTTT.

V is TRBV27 and J is TRBJ2-3; TRBD2 matches at 8 bases. The length of the CDR3 is 14 residues. Germline CDR1 and CDR2: MNHEY and SMNVEV (reference sequence). The ends lost 4 bases at V and 5 bases at J; junction bases unmatched: 5. The CDR3 DNA sequence: TGTGCCAGCAGTTCAACGGGGGGGGGAGATACGCAGTATTTT. Translation gives CASSSTGGGDTQYF.

The V and J genes are TRBV9 and TRBJ2-6; D unresolved. The V and J ends lost 2 bases and 0 bases respectively, with 9 bases between them. Germline lookup yields CDR1 SGDLS and CDR2 YYNGEE. The length of the CDR3 is 16 residues. This chain's CDR3 is CASSVEINSGANVLTF. The CDR3 nucleotides are TGTGCCAGCAGCGTGGAGATCAACTCTGGGGCCAACGTCCTGACTTTC.

The chain carries TRBV9 and TRBJ2-7; the match to TRBD2 covers 7 bases. Germline V gives CDR1 SGDLS, CDR2 YYNGEE. This CDR3 region has 14 residues. V shed 5 bases, J shed 3 bases, and the junction held 8 bases outside the gene matches. The CDR3 coding sequence is TGTGCCAGCAGTTTAAGTGGGGGGGGCTACGAGCAGTACTTC. It encodes CASSLSGGGYEQYF.

The chain employs TRBV25-1 and TRBJ2-1; 9 nucleotides line up with TRBD2. The CDR3 contains 15 residues. J lost 7 bases, V lost 8 bases, and 12 bases had no gene match. Germline assignment: CDR1 MGHDK and CDR2 SYGVNS. The CDR3 spells CASSWKRGAGNEQFF. The CDR3 DNA reads as TGTGCCAGCTCCTGGAAGCGGGGGGCCGGAAATGAGCAGTTCTTC.

The V gene is TRBV29-1, the J gene TRBJ2-1; 12 nucleotides line up with TRBD2. The CDR3 has 15 residues. Germline-derived CDR1 and CDR2 are SQVTM and ANQGSEA. V lost 7 bases to trimming and J lost 7 bases; unmatched junction nucleotides: 11. The CDR3 protein is CSAAGGLAGGNEQFF. The CDR3 DNA sequence: TGCAGCGCGGCAGGAGGGCTAGCGGGGGGGAATGAGCAGTTCTTC.

The chain links TRBV15 to TRBJ1-2, with D perhaps matching TRBD1 (5 bases). The CDR3 loop spans 16 amino acids. CDR1 is LNHNV, CDR2 YYDKDF, per germline (reference sequence). Trimming stripped 1 base from V and 4 bases from J, with 16 bases between. The DNA for the CDR3 is TGTGCCACCAGCAGAGGGGGGGTTAGGGCCGGCTATGGCTACACCTTC. It encodes CATSRGGVRAGYGYTF.

The J gene is TRBJ2-7, the V gene TRBV2; maybe TRBD1 (7 bases). The germline V gene has CDR1 SNHLY and CDR2 FYNNEI. This CDR3 comprises 16 residues. With 5 bases removed from V and 2 bases from J, the gap between germline ends came to 19 bases. CDR3: CASSLNPDRTTYEQYF. CDR3 bases: TGTGCCAGCAGTCTTAACCCGGACAGGACTACCTACGAGCAGTACTTC.

The chain joins TRBV24-1 to TRBJ2-7; 9 bases are shared with TRBD1. Germline CDR1 is KGHDR and CDR2 is SFDVKD. The length of the CDR3 is 14 residues. Trimming removed 7 bases from V and 6 bases from J; junction bases left unmatched: 9. For the CDR3, the DNA is TGTGCCACCAGGGTGGGACAGGGTCATAGCGAGCAGTACTTC. It specifies CATRVGQGHSEQYF.

V gene TRBV11-3 combines with J gene TRBJ1-3, with D maybe TRBD1 (5 bases). Germline values: CDR1 SGHNT, CDR2 YENEEA. This CDR3 contains 13 residues. V was cut by 5 bases and J by 2 bases, with 7 bases left in between. The CDR3 sequence is CASSRGAGNTIYF. CDR3 sequence (DNA): TGTGCCAGCAGCAGGGGCGCTGGAAACACCATATATTTT.